This T cell receptor beta chain was found in a study of cytomegalovirus exposure and HLA in healthy donors. Germline CDR1 is SNHLY and CDR2 is FYNNEI. V lost 6 bases and J lost 7; bases outside the gene matches: 6. The CDR3 spans 15 residues. The PCR was carried out with 60 Vbeta primers and 13 Jbeta primers. Using immunoSEQ multiplex PCR, the repertoire was profiled, and TCRdb retains in-frame clones only, with some absent. In the table there are about 140,000 clones, approximately 85% of which are singletons. This chain links TRBV2 with TRBJ2-1; TRBD2 matches 13 bases. The origin of this receptor is a woman aged 45-59 years in good health and CMV-seropositive. Sequenced material: PBMCs. CDR3 in DNA: TGTGCCAGCAGCGAACTAGCGGGGGGGCAGAATGAGCAGTTCTTC. Encoded protein: CASSELAGGQNEQFF. Using reference TRBV2 and TRBJ2-1 for the parts outside the CDR3, the full variable domain is EPEVTQTPSHQVTQMGQEVILRCVPISNHLYFYWYRQILGQKVEFLVSFYNNEISEKSEIFDDQFSVERPDGSNFTLKIRSTKLEDSAMYFCASSELAGGQNEQFFGPGTRLTVL.